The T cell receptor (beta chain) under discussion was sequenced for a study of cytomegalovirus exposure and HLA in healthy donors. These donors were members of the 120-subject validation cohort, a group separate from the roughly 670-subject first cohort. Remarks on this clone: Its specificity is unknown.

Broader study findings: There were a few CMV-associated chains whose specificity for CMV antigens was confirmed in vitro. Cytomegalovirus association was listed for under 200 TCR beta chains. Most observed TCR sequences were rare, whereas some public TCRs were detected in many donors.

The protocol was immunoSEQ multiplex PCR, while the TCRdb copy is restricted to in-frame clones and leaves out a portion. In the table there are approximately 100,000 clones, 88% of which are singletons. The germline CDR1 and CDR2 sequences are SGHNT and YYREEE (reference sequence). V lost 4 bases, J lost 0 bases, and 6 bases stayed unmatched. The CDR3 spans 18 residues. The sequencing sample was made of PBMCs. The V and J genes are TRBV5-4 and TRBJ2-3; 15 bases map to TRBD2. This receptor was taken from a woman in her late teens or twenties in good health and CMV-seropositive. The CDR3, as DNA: TGTGCCAGCAGCCCGGGACTAGCGGGGGGTCCTAGCACAGATACGCAGTATTTT. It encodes CASSPGLAGGPSTDTQYF.